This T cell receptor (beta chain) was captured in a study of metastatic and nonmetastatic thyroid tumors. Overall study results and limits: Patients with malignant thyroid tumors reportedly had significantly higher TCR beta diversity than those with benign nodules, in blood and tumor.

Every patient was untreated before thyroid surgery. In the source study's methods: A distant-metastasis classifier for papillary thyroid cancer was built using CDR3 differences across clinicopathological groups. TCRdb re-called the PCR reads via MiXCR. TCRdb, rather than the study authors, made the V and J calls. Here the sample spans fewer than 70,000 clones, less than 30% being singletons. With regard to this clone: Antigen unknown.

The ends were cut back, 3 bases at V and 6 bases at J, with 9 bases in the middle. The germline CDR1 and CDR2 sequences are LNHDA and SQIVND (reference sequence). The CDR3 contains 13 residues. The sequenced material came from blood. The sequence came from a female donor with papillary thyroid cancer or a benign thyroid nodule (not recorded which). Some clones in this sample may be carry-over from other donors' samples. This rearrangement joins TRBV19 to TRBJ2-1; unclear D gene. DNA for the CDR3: TGTGCCAGTAGTATGGGCTGGGGCAATGAGCAGTTCTTC. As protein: CASSMGWGNEQFF.